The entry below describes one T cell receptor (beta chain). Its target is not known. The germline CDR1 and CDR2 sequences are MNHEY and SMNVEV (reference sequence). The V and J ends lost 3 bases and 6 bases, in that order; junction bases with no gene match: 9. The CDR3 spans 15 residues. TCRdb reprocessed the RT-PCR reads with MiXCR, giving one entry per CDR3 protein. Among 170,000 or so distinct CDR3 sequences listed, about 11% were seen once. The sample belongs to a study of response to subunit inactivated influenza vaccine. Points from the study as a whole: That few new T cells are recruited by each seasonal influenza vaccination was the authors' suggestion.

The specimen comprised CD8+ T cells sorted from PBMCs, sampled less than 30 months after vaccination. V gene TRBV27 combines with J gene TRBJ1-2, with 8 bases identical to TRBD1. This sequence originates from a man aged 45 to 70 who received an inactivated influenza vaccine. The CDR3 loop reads CASSFGGRGLDGYTF. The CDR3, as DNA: TGTGCCAGCAGTTTTGGTGGCAGGGGGCTGGATGGCTACACCTTC.